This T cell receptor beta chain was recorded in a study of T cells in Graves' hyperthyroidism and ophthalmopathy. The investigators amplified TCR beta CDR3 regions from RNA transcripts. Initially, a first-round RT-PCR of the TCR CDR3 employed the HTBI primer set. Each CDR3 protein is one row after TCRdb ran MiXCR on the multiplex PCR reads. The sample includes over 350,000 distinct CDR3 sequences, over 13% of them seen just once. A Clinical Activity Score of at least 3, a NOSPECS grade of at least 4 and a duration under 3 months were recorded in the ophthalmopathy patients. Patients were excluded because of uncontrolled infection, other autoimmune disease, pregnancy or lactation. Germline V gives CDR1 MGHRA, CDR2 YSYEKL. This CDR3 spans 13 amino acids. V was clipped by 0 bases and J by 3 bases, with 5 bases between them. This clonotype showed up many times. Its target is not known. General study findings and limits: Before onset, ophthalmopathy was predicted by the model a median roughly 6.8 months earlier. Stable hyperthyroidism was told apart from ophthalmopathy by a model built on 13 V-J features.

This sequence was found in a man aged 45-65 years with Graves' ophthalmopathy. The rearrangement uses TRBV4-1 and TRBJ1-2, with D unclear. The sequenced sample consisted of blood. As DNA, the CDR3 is TGCGCCAGCAGCCAAGACAATTACTATGGCTACACCTTC. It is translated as CASSQDNYYGYTF.